This is a list of T cell receptor beta chains from one sample in a study of human T cells and chemical hapten exposure. TCRdb independently ran MiXCR on the RACE reads; one entry per CDR3 protein. The table lists roughly 84,000 distinct CDR3 sequences, 10% to 12% of them singletons. Sequencing used whole blood, obtained in connection with sensitization to the hapten diphenylcyclopropenone (DPC). Receptors were obtained from a woman in her fifties or sixties with alopecia areata. Some clones in this sample may be carry-over from other donors' samples. The conserved cysteine and the conserved F or W are not part of the CDR3 here. Each record gives: CDR3 length, J gene, V gene, CDR3 protein.

11 | TRBJ2-1 | TRBV7-6 | ASSLAGLNEQF
10 | TRBJ1-3 | TRBV20-1 | SARGRENTIY
14 | TRBJ2-7 | TRBV7-9 | ASSALGSLNTYEQY
15 | TRBJ2-5 | TRBV6-5 | ASSYLFGGEGQETQY
12 | TRBJ2-3 | TRBV11-2 | ASSLPGVTDTQY
15 | TRBJ2-3 | TRBV29-1 | SVEGVGGTSAGDTQY
13 | TRBJ2-2 | TRBV5-1 | ASSPGTANTGELF
13 | TRBJ1-3 | TRBV20-1 | SARRGLETGNTIY
12 | TRBJ2-7 | TRBV12-3/TRBV12-4 | ASSFGLKGYEQY
10 | TRBJ2-3 | TRBV20-1 | SARISTDTQY
12 | TRBJ2-3 | TRBV20-1 | SARDLVSTDTQY
12 | TRBJ1-1 | TRBV29-1 | SVVVNGANTEAF
12 | TRBJ1-2 | TRBV19 | ASSIRQGTYGYT
14 | TRBJ2-5 | TRBV2 | ASSQEAGGHRETQY
15 | TRBJ1-3 | TRBV7-6 | ASSLFGTAPSGNTIY
13 | TRBJ1-3 | TRBV19 | ASRPPGQERNTIY
12 | TRBJ1-1 | TRBV29-1 | SVESIQGNTEAF
14 | TRBJ1-3 | TRBV7-4 | ASTPSRVRTGNTIY
16 | TRBJ1-5 | TRBV21-1 | ASSKEGNRGRRNQPQH
15 | TRBJ2-4 | TRBV7-9 | ASSLPGVGGLENIQY
13 | TRBJ1-6 | TRBV27 | ASSSGAQGGSPLH
10 | TRBJ1-1 | TRBV29-1 | SAGEMNTEAF
12 | TRBJ1-1 | TRBV7-9 | ASSLRDGDTEAF
16 | TRBJ2-1 | TRBV28 | ASIDGTGPYLGYNEQF
14 | TRBJ2-7 | TRBV29-1 | SVEGSTAGGSYEQY
10 | TRBJ2-2 | TRBV3-1 | ASSPNTGELF
13 | TRBJ2-5 | TRBV25-1 | ASRKGGAGQETQY
11 | TRBJ2-1 | TRBV24-1 | ATSIAGYNEQF
13 | TRBJ2-5 | TRBV7-3 | ASSLTGALGETQY
11 | TRBJ2-2 | TRBV2 | ASSAETTGELF
13 | TRBJ2-1 | TRBV12-3/TRBV12-4 | ASTTAPLSYNEQF
13 | TRBJ1-1 | TRBV30 | AWSVGGAGNTEAF
12 | TRBJ2-7 | TRBV19 | ASSIQAPPGEQY
13 | TRBJ2-1 | TRBV19 | ASSSGTGVYNEQF
10 | TRBJ2-1 | TRBV7-2 | ASSRIVNEQF
12 | TRBJ2-7 | TRBV6-2/TRBV6-3 | ASSYAGQRYEQY
12 | TRBJ2-3 | TRBV11-3 | ASAKGPYPTTQY
12 | TRBJ2-3 | TRBV18 | ASSGTLSGYTQY
15 | TRBJ2-1 | TRBV7-3 | ASSPSSSGIPYNEQF
17 | TRBJ1-2 | TRBV12-3/TRBV12-4 | ASSLTLVESDFLDYGYT
13 | TRBJ2-5 | TRBV7-3 | ASSLRNSPGETQY
14 | TRBJ2-4 | TRBV7-2 | ASSLSGGLAKNIQY
13 | TRBJ1-1 | TRBV7-2 | ASSLESSGDTEAF
13 | TRBJ2-7 | TRBV3-1 | ASSQATAGVGEQY
14 | TRBJ2-1 | TRBV4-1 | ASSHPGSSSYNEQF
10 | TRBJ2-5 | TRBV29-1 | SVPGPRETQY
10 | TRBJ1-5 | TRBV3-1 | ASSRGGLPQH
10 | TRBJ1-1 | TRBV20-1 | SVVQRNTEAF
8 | TRBJ1-1 | TRBV29-1 | SAVHTEAF
11 | TRBJ2-3 | TRBV29-1 | SVAAGVGDTQY